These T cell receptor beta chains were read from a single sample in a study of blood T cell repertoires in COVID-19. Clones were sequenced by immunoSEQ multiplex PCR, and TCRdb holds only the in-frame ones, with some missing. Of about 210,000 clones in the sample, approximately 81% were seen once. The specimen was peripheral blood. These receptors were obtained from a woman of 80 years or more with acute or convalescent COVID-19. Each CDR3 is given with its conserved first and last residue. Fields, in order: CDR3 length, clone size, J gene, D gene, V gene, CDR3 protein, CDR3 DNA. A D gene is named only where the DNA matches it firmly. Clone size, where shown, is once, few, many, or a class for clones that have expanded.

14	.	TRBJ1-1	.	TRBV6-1	CASSEHITTTEAFF	TGTGCCAGCAGTGAACACATTACCACCACTGAAGCTTTCTTT
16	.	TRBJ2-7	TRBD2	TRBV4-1	CASSQPGTSGTYEQYF	TGCGCCAGCAGCCAGCCCGGGACTAGCGGAACCTACGAGCAGTACTTC
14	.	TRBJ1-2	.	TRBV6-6	CASTLGGSNYGYTF	TGTGCCAGCACCCTGGGGGGTAGTAACTATGGCTACACCTTC
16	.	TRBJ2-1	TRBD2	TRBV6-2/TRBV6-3	CASSRLLGGVYNEQFF	TGTGCCAGCAGTCGCCTGTTGGGGGGGGTTTACAATGAGCAGTTCTTC
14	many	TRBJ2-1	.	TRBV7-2	CASSSRDNLVGQFF	TGTGCCAGCAGCTCCCGGGACAACTTAGTTGGGCAGTTCTTC
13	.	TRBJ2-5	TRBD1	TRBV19	CASSRQGEKTQYF	TGTGCCAGTAGTCGTCAGGGGGAGAAGACCCAGTACTTC
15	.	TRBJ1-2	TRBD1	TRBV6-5	CASIGVGGVVGGYTF	TGTGCCAGCATCGGGGTAGGGGGCGTCGTGGGTGGCTACACCTTC
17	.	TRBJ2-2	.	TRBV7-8	CASSFRTGSANTGELFF	TGTGCCAGCAGCTTCCGGACGGGAAGCGCGAACACCGGGGAGCTGTTTTTT
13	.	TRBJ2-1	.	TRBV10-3	CAISSLADNEQFF	TGTGCCATCAGTAGCCTAGCCGACAATGAGCAGTTCTTC
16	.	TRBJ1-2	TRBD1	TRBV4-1	CASSGLTGGKNYGYTF	TGCGCCAGCAGCGGCCTGACAGGGGGCAAAAACTATGGCTACACCTTC
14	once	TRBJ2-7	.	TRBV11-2	CASSQSNSAYEQYF	TGTGCCAGCAGCCAATCTAATTCGGCCTACGAGCAGTACTTC
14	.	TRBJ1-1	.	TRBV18	CASSPQRMNTEAFF	TGTGCCAGCTCTCCACAGAGAATGAACACTGAAGCTTTCTTT
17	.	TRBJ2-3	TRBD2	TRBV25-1	CASSEVSSGYSTDTQYF	TGTGCCAGCAGTGAAGTATCTAGCGGATACAGCACAGATACGCAGTATTTT
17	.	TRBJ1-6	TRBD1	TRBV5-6	CASSLVGWTGSNSPLHF	TGTGCCAGCAGCTTGGTCGGTTGGACAGGGAGCAATTCACCCCTCCACTTT
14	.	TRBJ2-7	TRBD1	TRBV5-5	CASSLGIQGDEQYF	TGTGCCAGCAGCTTGGGAATACAGGGGGACGAGCAGTACTTC
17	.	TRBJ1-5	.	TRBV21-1	CASSPEGTAGSNQPQHF	TGTGCCAGCAGCCCGGAGGGGACAGCAGGGAGCAATCAGCCCCAGCATTTT
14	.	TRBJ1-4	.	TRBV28	CASSPITTNEKLFF	TGTGCCAGCAGTCCTATAACAACTAATGAAAAACTGTTTTTT
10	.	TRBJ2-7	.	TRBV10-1	CASRYYEQYF	TGCGCCAGCAGATACTACGAGCAGTACTTC
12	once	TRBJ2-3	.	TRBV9	CASSPHGDTQYF	TGTGCCAGCAGCCCTCACGGGGATACGCAGTATTTT
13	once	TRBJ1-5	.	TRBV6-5	CASSYTRGQPQHF	TGTGCCAGCAGTTACACCAGGGGTCAGCCCCAGCATTTT
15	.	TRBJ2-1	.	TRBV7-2	CASSLSGYPHNEQFF	TGTGCCAGCAGCCTCAGCGGATACCCACACAATGAGCAGTTCTTC
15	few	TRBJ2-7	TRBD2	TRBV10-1	CASSDPGLAVSEQYF	TGCGCCAGCAGCGACCCGGGACTAGCGGTTTCCGAGCAGTACTTC
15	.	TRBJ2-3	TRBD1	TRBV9	CASSARDRDTDTQYF	TGTGCCAGCAGCGCCCGGGACAGGGACACAGATACGCAGTATTTT
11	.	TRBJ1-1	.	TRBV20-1	CSASRNTEAFF	TGCAGTGCTAGTCGGAACACTGAAGCTTTCTTT
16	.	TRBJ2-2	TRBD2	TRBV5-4	CASSYIAGGSTGELFF	TGTGCCAGCAGCTATATAGCGGGAGGGTCCACCGGGGAGCTGTTTTTT
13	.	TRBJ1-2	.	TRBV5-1	CASSLAGGNGYTF	TGCGCCAGCAGCTTGGCGGGGGGCAATGGCTACACCTTC
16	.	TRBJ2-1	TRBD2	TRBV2	CASSQGLAGGYNEQFF	TGTGCCAGCAGTCAGGGACTAGCGGGAGGCTACAATGAGCAGTTCTTC